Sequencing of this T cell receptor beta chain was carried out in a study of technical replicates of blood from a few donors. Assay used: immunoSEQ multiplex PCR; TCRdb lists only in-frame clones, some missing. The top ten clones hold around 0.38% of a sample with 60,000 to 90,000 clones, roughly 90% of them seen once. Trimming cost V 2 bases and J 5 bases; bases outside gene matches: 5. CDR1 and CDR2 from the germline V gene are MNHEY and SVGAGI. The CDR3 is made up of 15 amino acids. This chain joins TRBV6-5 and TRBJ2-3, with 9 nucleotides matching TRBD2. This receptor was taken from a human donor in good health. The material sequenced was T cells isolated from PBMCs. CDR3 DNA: TGTGCCAGCAGTTACATTGGTAGCGGGAGAGATACGCAGTATTTT. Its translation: CASSYIGSGRDTQYF.